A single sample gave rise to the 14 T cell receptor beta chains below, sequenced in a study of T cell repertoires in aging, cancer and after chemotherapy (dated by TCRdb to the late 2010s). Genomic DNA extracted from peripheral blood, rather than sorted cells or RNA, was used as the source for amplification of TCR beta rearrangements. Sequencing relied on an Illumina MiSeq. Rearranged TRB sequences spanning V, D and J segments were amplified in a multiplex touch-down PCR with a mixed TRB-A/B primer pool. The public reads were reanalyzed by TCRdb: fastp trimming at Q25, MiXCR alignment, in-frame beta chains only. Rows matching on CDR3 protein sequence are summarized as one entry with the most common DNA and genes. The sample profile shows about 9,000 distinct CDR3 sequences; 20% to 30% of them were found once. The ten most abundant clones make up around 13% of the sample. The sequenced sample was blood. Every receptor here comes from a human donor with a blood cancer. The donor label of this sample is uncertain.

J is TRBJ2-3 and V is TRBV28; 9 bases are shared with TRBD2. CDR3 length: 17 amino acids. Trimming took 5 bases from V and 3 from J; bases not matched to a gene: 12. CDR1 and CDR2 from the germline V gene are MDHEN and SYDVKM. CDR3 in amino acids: CASSPLPGTSRTDTQYF. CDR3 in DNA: TGTGCCAGCAGTCCTCTCCCCGGGACTAGCAGAACAGATACGCAGTATTTT.

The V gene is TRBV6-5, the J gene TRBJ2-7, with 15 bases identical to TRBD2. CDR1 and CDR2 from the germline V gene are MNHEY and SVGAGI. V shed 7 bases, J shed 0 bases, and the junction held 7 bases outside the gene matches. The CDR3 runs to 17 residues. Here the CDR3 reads CASTAGLAGGTSYEQYF. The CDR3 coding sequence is TGTGCCAGCACCGCGGGACTAGCGGGAGGCACCTCCTACGAGCAGTACTTC.

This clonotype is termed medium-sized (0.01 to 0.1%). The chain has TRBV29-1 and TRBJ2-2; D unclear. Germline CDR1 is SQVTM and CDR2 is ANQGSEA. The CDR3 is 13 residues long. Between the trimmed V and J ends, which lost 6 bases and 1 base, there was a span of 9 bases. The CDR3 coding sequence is TGCAGCGTCTCTCCGGGGAACACCGGGGAGCTGTTTTTT. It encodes CSVSPGNTGELFF.

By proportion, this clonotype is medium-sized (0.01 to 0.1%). The chain's CDR3 is CAWSALAGEYNEQFF. CDR3 in DNA: TGTGCCTGGAGTGCCCTAGCGGGAGAGTACAATGAGCAGTTCTTC. This sequence joins TRBV30 and TRBJ2-1; 10 bases are a match to TRBD2. CDR3 length equals 15 residues. The germline V gene has CDR1 GTSNPN and CDR2 SVGIG (reference sequence). J was trimmed by 4 bases and V by 1 base; bases with no gene match: 4.

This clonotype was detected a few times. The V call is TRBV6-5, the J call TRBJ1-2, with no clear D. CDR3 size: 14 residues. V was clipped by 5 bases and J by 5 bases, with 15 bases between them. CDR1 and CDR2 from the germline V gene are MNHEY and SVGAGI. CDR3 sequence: CASSDPGLGYGYTF. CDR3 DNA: TGTGCCAGCAGTGACCCGGGTCTGGGTTATGGCTACACCTTC.

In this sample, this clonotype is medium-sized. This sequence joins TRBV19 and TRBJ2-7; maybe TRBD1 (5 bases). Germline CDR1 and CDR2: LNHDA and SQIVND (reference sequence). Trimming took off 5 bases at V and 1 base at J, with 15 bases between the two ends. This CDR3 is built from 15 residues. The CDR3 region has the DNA TGTGCCAGTAGTCCCCGTCAGGGTTGGTCCTACGAGCAGTACTTC. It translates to CASSPRQGWSYEQYF.

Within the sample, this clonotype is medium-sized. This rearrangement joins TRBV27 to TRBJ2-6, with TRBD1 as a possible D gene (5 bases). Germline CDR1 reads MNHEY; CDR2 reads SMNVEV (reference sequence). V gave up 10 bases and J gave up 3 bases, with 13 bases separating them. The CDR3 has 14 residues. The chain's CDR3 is CATRRVLGANVLTF. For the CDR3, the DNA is TGTGCCACGCGCAGGGTTCTTGGGGCCAACGTCCTGACTTTC.

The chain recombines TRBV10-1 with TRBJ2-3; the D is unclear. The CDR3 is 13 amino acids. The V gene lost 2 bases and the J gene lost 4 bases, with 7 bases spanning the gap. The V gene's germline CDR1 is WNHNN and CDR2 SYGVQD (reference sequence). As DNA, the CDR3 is TGCGCCAGCAGTGAGAGGATAGCAGATACGCAGTATTTT. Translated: CASSERIADTQYF.

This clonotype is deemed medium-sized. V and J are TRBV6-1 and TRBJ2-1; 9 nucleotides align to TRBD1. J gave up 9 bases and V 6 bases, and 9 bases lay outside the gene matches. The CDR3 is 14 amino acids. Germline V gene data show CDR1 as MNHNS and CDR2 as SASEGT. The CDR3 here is CASRRDRELAEQFF. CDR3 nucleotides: TGTGCCAGCAGGCGGGACAGGGAGCTTGCTGAGCAGTTCTTC.

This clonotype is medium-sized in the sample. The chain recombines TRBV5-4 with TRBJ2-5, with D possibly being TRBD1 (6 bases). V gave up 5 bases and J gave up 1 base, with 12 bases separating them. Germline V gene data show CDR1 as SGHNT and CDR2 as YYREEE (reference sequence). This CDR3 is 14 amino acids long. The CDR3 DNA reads TGTGCCAGCAGACCACAGGGTCCCCAAGAGACCCAGTACTTC. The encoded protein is CASRPQGPQETQYF.

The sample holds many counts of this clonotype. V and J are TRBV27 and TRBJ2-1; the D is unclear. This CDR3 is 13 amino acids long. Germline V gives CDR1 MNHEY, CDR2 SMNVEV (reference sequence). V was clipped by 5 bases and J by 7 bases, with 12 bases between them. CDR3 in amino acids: CASSVIQQNEQFF. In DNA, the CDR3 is TGTGCCAGCAGTGTTATTCAGCAGAATGAGCAGTTCTTC.

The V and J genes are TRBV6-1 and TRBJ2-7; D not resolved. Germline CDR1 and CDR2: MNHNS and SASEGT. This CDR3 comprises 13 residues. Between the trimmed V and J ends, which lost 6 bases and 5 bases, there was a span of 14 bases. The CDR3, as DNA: TGTGCCAGCAGCCCCCCTTCAGGACACGAGCAGTACTTC. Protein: CASSPPSGHEQYF.

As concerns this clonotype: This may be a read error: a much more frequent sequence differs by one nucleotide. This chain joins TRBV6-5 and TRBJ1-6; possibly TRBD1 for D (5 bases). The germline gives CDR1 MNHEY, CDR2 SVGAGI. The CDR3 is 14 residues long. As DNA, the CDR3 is TGTGCCCGCAGTAAAGCCAGCCGGGGGTCACCCCTCCACTTT. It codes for CARSKASRGSPLHF.

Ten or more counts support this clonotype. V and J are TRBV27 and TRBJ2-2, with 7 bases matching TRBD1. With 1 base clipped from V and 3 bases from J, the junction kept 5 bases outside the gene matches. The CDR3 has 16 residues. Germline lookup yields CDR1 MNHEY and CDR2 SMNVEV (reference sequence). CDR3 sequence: CASSLFQGVDTGELFF. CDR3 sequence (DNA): TGTGCCAGCAGTTTATTTCAGGGGGTAGACACCGGGGAGCTGTTTTTT.